This is a list of T cell receptor beta chains from one sample in a study of T-cell memory formation after mild COVID-19. TCRdb reanalysed the 5' RACE reads using MiXCR and keeps one entry per CDR3 protein. The data contain roughly 52,000 distinct CDR3 sequences, 7% to 8% of them singletons. The sample comprised PBMCs or a T cell subset sorted from them (not recorded which). These receptors originate from a man between 18 and 29 years old who had mild COVID-19 (a few samples of this study predate the infection). Cell type and time point are not known. Both conserved end residues are part of each CDR3. A D gene is named only where the DNA matches it firmly. The size field is filled for only some rows; it gives once, few, many or a size class.

V	D	J	size	CDR3	DNA
TRBV6-6	TRBD2	TRBJ2-2	few	CASSYSESGGAEFF	TGTGCCAGCAGTTACTCTGAAAGCGGGGGGGCCGAGTTTTTT
TRBV12-3/TRBV12-4	TRBD1	TRBJ2-7	few	CASSPDRGSYEQYF	TGTGCCAGCAGTCCGGACAGGGGGTCCTACGAGCAGTACTTC
TRBV7-2	-	TRBJ2-3	many	CASTTSPGGGTDTQYF	TGTGCCAGCACCACTTCCCCCGGGGGTGGCACAGATACGCAGTATTTT
TRBV7-2	TRBD1	TRBJ2-7	many	CASSITGTVLSYEQYF	TGTGCCAGCAGTATCACCGGGACAGTCCTCTCCTACGAGCAGTACTTC
TRBV7-8	-	TRBJ2-2	-	CASSGRQGGSLGELFF	TGTGCCAGCAGCGGCAGACAGGGAGGGAGCCTCGGGGAGCTGTTTTTT
TRBV5-6	TRBD1	TRBJ1-6	few	CASSFGQGGSPLHF	TGTGCCAGCAGCTTCGGACAGGGAGGCTCACCCCTCCACTTT
TRBV6-5	-	TRBJ2-5	few	CASSSFLNREQETQYF	TGTGCCAGCAGTTCCTTCCTGAATAGAGAGCAAGAGACCCAGTACTTC
TRBV7-2	TRBD2	TRBJ2-1	many	CASSLARLALGGEQFF	TGTGCCAGCAGCTTAGCCCGACTAGCGCTGGGAGGTGAGCAGTTCTTC
TRBV5-1	-	TRBJ1-4	few	CASSSGTLNEKLFF	TGCGCCAGCAGCTCCGGGACACTAAATGAAAAACTGTTTTTT
TRBV12-3/TRBV12-4	-	TRBJ2-2	few	CASSPLTGELFF	TGTGCCAGCAGTCCACTCACCGGGGAGCTGTTTTTT
TRBV4-3	TRBD1	TRBJ2-5	-	CASSRRWTGGRETQYF	TGCGCCAGCAGCCGCCGCTGGACAGGGGGACGAGAGACCCAGTACTTC
TRBV20-1	TRBD1	TRBJ1-5	-	CSARDNRGFNQPQHF	TGCAGTGCTAGAGATAACAGGGGATTCAATCAGCCCCAGCATTTT
TRBV6-2/TRBV6-3	-	TRBJ2-5	-	CASSYMETQYF	TGTGCCAGCAGTTACATGGAGACCCAGTACTTC
TRBV18	TRBD1	TRBJ1-1	-	CASSLQGENTEAFF	TGTGCCAGCTCATTACAGGGGGAAAACACTGAAGCTTTCTTT
TRBV7-9	TRBD1	TRBJ1-3	few	CASSSSYRGQRNTIYF	TGTGCCAGCAGCTCATCCTACAGGGGGCAGAGAAACACCATATATTTT
TRBV7-8	TRBD1	TRBJ2-3	many	CASSLGQGSTDTQYF	TGTGCCAGCAGCTTGGGACAGGGCAGCACAGATACGCAGTATTTT
TRBV7-6	TRBD2	TRBJ2-3	-	CASSPTGGLDTQYF	TGTGCCAGCAGCCCTACGGGAGGTCTGGATACGCAGTATTTT
TRBV7-9	-	TRBJ1-1	many	CASSSQTAMNTEAFF	TGTGCCAGCAGCTCCCAGACAGCTATGAACACTGAAGCTTTCTTT
TRBV10-3	TRBD1	TRBJ2-5	few	CAISESGTAEETQYF	TGTGCCATCAGTGAGTCCGGGACAGCGGAAGAGACCCAGTACTTC
TRBV9	-	TRBJ1-1	-	CASSVWTAGMNTEAFF	TGTGCCAGCAGCGTATGGACCGCGGGAATGAACACTGAAGCTTTCTTT
TRBV7-2	-	TRBJ2-6	many	CASSHRNPGANVLTF	TGTGCCAGCAGTCACAGGAACCCTGGGGCCAACGTCCTGACTTTC
TRBV12-3/TRBV12-4	-	TRBJ1-1	-	CASSLHQGSTEAFF	TGTGCCAGCAGTTTACACCAGGGAAGCACTGAAGCTTTCTTT
TRBV5-1	-	TRBJ2-3	many	CASRGPGTTDTQYF	TGCGCCAGCAGAGGCCCGGGTACCACAGATACGCAGTATTTT
TRBV20-1	TRBD1	TRBJ2-3	few	CSAGTGGLTDTQYF	TGCAGTGCTGGGACAGGGGGTCTGACAGATACGCAGTATTTT
TRBV5-1	-	TRBJ2-1	-	CASSLEGHEQFF	TGCGCCAGCAGCTTGGAGGGGCATGAGCAGTTCTTC
TRBV4-3	-	TRBJ2-3	-	CASSPERGYNTQYF	TGCGCCAGCAGCCCCGAACGGGGGTATAATACGCAGTATTTT
TRBV6-2/TRBV6-3	-	TRBJ2-1	-	CASSYQLLRGANNEQFF	TGTGCCAGCAGTTACCAACTTCTTCGGGGGGCCAACAATGAGCAGTTCTTC
TRBV9	TRBD1	TRBJ2-1	-	CASTVGTGGYNEQFF	TGTGCCAGCACCGTTGGGACAGGGGGGTACAATGAGCAGTTCTTC
TRBV7-9	-	TRBJ2-3	few	CASSFLTSTDTQYF	TGTGCCAGCAGCTTCCTGACTAGCACAGATACGCAGTATTTT
TRBV5-5	TRBD1	TRBJ2-1	few	CASRSTTGTGGQQFF	TGTGCCAGCAGGTCAACCACGGGGACAGGGGGTCAGCAGTTCTTC
TRBV20-1	TRBD2	TRBJ2-6	few	CSASSGDSGANVLTF	TGCAGTGCTAGTAGCGGGGACTCTGGGGCCAACGTCCTGACTTTC
TRBV18	-	TRBJ1-5	few	CASSPGQSNQPQHF	TGTGCCAGCTCCCCAGGACAGAGCAATCAGCCCCAGCATTTT
TRBV4-3	TRBD2	TRBJ2-3	many	CASSQDGRGGTDTQYF	TGCGCCAGCAGCCAAGATGGACGGGGGGGCACAGATACGCAGTATTTT